Listed below are T cell receptor beta chains from one sample, sequenced in a study of siplizumab effects on memory and regulatory T cells. Measured with immunoSEQ multiplex PCR; TCRdb has only the in-frame clones, and not every one. The table lists over 60,000 clones, about 90% of them singletons. Sequences were obtained from CD8+ T cells sorted from blood. These receptors were taken from a human donor in good health. Both conserved end residues are part of each CDR3. The order of the fields is CDR3 DNA, CDR3 protein, clone size, J gene, D gene, V gene. The D gene is left open where the match is weak. The size entry is marked missing in some rows and otherwise reads once, few, many or a size class.

DNA: TGCGCCAGCAGCTTTCGGGAGACCCAGTACTTC
CDR3: CASSFRETQYF
size: NA
J: TRBJ2-5
D: NA
V: TRBV5-1

DNA: TGTGCCAGCAGCTCACAAGGGCGGGAGTGGGTAGATACGCAGTATTTT
CDR3: CASSSQGREWVDTQYF
size: NA
J: TRBJ2-3
D: TRBD2
V: TRBV11-2

DNA: TGTGCCAGTAGTAAGACAGGGGTCTATGGCTACACCTTC
CDR3: CASSKTGVYGYTF
size: NA
J: TRBJ1-2
D: TRBD1
V: TRBV19

DNA: TGTGCCAGCAGCCAAGACCTAGCGGGGGCCACCGGGGAGCTGTTTTTT
CDR3: CASSQDLAGATGELFF
size: NA
J: TRBJ2-2
D: TRBD2
V: TRBV14

DNA: TGTGCCAGCAGTTATTTATATTCCTACGAGCAGTACTTC
CDR3: CASSYLYSYEQYF
size: NA
J: TRBJ2-7
D: NA
V: TRBV6-6

DNA: TGTGCCAGCAGCTACGGGACAGGGGGAACTGAAGCTTTCTTT
CDR3: CASSYGTGGTEAFF
size: NA
J: TRBJ1-1
D: TRBD1
V: TRBV5-6

DNA: TGCGCCAGCAGCCCCGCCGAGGGAAACACCATATATTTT
CDR3: CASSPAEGNTIYF
size: NA
J: TRBJ1-3
D: NA
V: TRBV4-1

DNA: TGTGCCAGCAGCCGTCAGCGACAGGGCACCGGGGAGCTGTTTTTT
CDR3: CASSRQRQGTGELFF
size: NA
J: TRBJ2-2
D: TRBD1
V: TRBV11-3

DNA: TGTGCCAGTAGTCCAGGACTGAACATGAACACTGAAGCTTTCTTT
CDR3: CASSPGLNMNTEAFF
size: once
J: TRBJ1-1
D: NA
V: TRBV19

DNA: TGTGCCAGCAGGGGGGTTTCCTACAATGAGCAGTTCTTC
CDR3: CASRGVSYNEQFF
size: NA
J: TRBJ2-1
D: NA
V: TRBV6-5

DNA: TGTGCCAGCAGCTTAGAAGGTCTTCGCGACGAGCAGTACTTC
CDR3: CASSLEGLRDEQYF
size: NA
J: TRBJ2-7
D: NA
V: TRBV13

DNA: TGTGCCAGCAGCGGGAGGGCCACAGAAGATGAGCAGTTCTTC
CDR3: CASSGRATEDEQFF
size: NA
J: TRBJ2-1
D: NA
V: TRBV9

DNA: TGTGCCAGCAGCTCACTTGTTAACTCGGGCGAGCAGTACTTC
CDR3: CASSSLVNSGEQYF
size: NA
J: TRBJ2-7
D: NA
V: TRBV5-4

DNA: TGTGCCAGCAGCTTGCCCTGGACAGGGGAAGAGACCCAGTACTTC
CDR3: CASSLPWTGEETQYF
size: NA
J: TRBJ2-5
D: TRBD1
V: TRBV5-5

DNA: TGTGCCAGCAGCACGACAGGATACAATGAGCAGTTCTTC
CDR3: CASSTTGYNEQFF
size: many
J: TRBJ2-1
D: NA
V: TRBV7-9

DNA: TGCGCCAGCAGCGAGAGGGACACTACTCTCCCGGAGCAGTACTTC
CDR3: CASSERDTTLPEQYF
size: NA
J: TRBJ2-7
D: NA
V: TRBV5-1

DNA: TGTGCCAGCAGCTTAGTTGTTGACAGGGGGCTGTATGGCTACACCTTC
CDR3: CASSLVVDRGLYGYTF
size: NA
J: TRBJ1-2
D: TRBD1
V: TRBV7-9

DNA: TGTGCCAGCAGCTTAAGCGGGCGGACGAACTATGGCTACACCTTC
CDR3: CASSLSGRTNYGYTF
size: NA
J: TRBJ1-2
D: NA
V: TRBV7-9

DNA: TGTGCCAGCAGAGGGGACAGGGGGAGCACTGAAGCTTTCTTT
CDR3: CASRGDRGSTEAFF
size: NA
J: TRBJ1-1
D: TRBD1
V: TRBV5-5

DNA: TGCGCCAGCACACACGTCATGAACACTGAAGCTTTCTTT
CDR3: CASTHVMNTEAFF
size: NA
J: TRBJ1-1
D: NA
V: TRBV4-1

DNA: TGTGCCAGCAGTTACCTTGATACAATCTACACTGAAGCTTTCTTT
CDR3: CASSYLDTIYTEAFF
size: NA
J: TRBJ1-1
D: NA
V: TRBV6-5

DNA: TGTGCTAGCAGCTCCCCTGGACTAGCGGGGGGGCAAGAGACCCAGTACTTC
CDR3: CASSSPGLAGGQETQYF
size: NA
J: TRBJ2-5
D: TRBD2
V: TRBV7-7

DNA: TGTGCCAGCAGCATGGACGGGGGGAGTGATACGCAGTATTTT
CDR3: CASSMDGGSDTQYF
size: NA
J: TRBJ2-3
D: TRBD2
V: TRBV11-2

DNA: TGTGCCAGCAGTTTATTGGGGGGGAACACTGAAGCTTTCTTT
CDR3: CASSLLGGNTEAFF
size: NA
J: TRBJ1-1
D: NA
V: TRBV27

DNA: TGTGCCAGCAGCTTCGAGGGGACCTTCTATGGCTACACCTTC
CDR3: CASSFEGTFYGYTF
size: NA
J: TRBJ1-2
D: NA
V: TRBV5-6

DNA: TGTGCCAGCAGTGATGTACCGAATCCGTCCTACGAGCAGTACTTC
CDR3: CASSDVPNPSYEQYF
size: NA
J: TRBJ2-7
D: NA
V: TRBV2

DNA: TGTGCCAGTAGTATAGATGTGGGCGGAGGCGAAAAACTGTTTTTT
CDR3: CASSIDVGGGEKLFF
size: once
J: TRBJ1-4
D: NA
V: TRBV19

DNA: TGTGCCAGCAGTTTAGCCACGGGGAACACTGAAGCTTTCTTT
CDR3: CASSLATGNTEAFF
size: NA
J: TRBJ1-1
D: NA
V: TRBV27

DNA: TGTGCCAGCAGCTCCATACTAGCGGGGGAGAGCTCCTACGAGCAGTACTTC
CDR3: CASSSILAGESSYEQYF
size: NA
J: TRBJ2-7
D: TRBD2
V: TRBV7-9

DNA: TGTGCCAGCAACTTAAGGACGGCGAACACTGAAGCTTTCTTT
CDR3: CASNLRTANTEAFF
size: NA
J: TRBJ1-1
D: NA
V: TRBV2

DNA: TGTGCCAGCAGCTTCGGCACTGAAGCTTTCTTT
CDR3: CASSFGTEAFF
size: NA
J: TRBJ1-1
D: NA
V: TRBV5-5

DNA: TGTGCCAGCAGCGAAACGGCCGCTAACTATGGCTACACCTTC
CDR3: CASSETAANYGYTF
size: NA
J: TRBJ1-2
D: NA
V: TRBV5-6

DNA: TGTGCCAGCAGCTTACAGTTCAACAATGAGCAGTTCTTC
CDR3: CASSLQFNNEQFF
size: once
J: TRBJ2-1
D: NA
V: TRBV7-9

DNA: TGTGCCAGCAGTTTCGGGACTAGCGTGTACGAGCAGTACTTC
CDR3: CASSFGTSVYEQYF
size: NA
J: TRBJ2-7
D: TRBD2
V: TRBV27

DNA: TGTGCCAGCAGTACCTACAGGGATTATGGCTACACCTTC
CDR3: CASSTYRDYGYTF
size: NA
J: TRBJ1-2
D: NA
V: TRBV27

DNA: TGTGCCAGCGGAGTAGTTAATGAGCAGTTCTTC
CDR3: CASGVVNEQFF
size: NA
J: TRBJ2-1
D: NA
V: TRBV7-2

DNA: TGTGCCAGCAGCCCTATCGGCGCGAACACCGGGGAGCTGTTTTTT
CDR3: CASSPIGANTGELFF
size: NA
J: TRBJ2-2
D: NA
V: TRBV11-3

DNA: TGTGCCAGCAGTCCCACGGACGGCTCCTACGAGCAGTACTTC
CDR3: CASSPTDGSYEQYF
size: NA
J: TRBJ2-7
D: NA
V: TRBV6-5

DNA: TGTGCCAGCAGCCACGCAGGGGGCAGGACAGATACGCAGTATTTT
CDR3: CASSHAGGRTDTQYF
size: NA
J: TRBJ2-3
D: TRBD1
V: TRBV2

DNA: TGTGCCAGCAGCTTGGCGATTCCGACAGCGAGTAATGAAAAACTGTTTTTT
CDR3: CASSLAIPTASNEKLFF
size: NA
J: TRBJ1-4
D: NA
V: TRBV7-8

DNA: TGTGCCAGCAGTAGCAACAGGTTCCCCCCAGATACGCAGTATTTT
CDR3: CASSSNRFPPDTQYF
size: NA
J: TRBJ2-3
D: NA
V: TRBV6-1

DNA: TGTGCCAGCAGTTTGGTGGGGACTACCTACGAGCAGTACTTC
CDR3: CASSLVGTTYEQYF
size: NA
J: TRBJ2-7
D: TRBD2
V: TRBV6-6

DNA: TGTGCCACCAGCTTCGGGGATAGCAATCAGCCCCAGCATTTT
CDR3: CATSFGDSNQPQHF
size: NA
J: TRBJ1-5
D: NA
V: TRBV15

DNA: TGTGCCAGCAGCCAAGTTGGGACCACTAGCACAGATACGCAGTATTTT
CDR3: CASSQVGTTSTDTQYF
size: NA
J: TRBJ2-3
D: NA
V: TRBV14

DNA: TGTGCCAGTAGTATAGGCGTCTCTAGCACAGATACGCAGTATTTT
CDR3: CASSIGVSSTDTQYF
size: NA
J: TRBJ2-3
D: NA
V: TRBV19

DNA: TGCGCCAGCAGCCAAGTAGGGAATCAGCCCCAGCATTTT
CDR3: CASSQVGNQPQHF
size: NA
J: TRBJ1-5
D: NA
V: TRBV4-1

DNA: TGCGCCAGCAGCCCCCTCGGCTTTGGGGAGCAGTACTTC
CDR3: CASSPLGFGEQYF
size: NA
J: TRBJ2-7
D: NA
V: TRBV4-1

DNA: TGTGCTAGTGGTCCCTTGTCCGAAGCTTTCTTT
CDR3: CASGPLSEAFF
size: NA
J: TRBJ1-1
D: NA
V: TRBV12-5

DNA: TGTGCCAGCAGCTTCTCGGCGGGGCCGGGCTACGAGCAGTACTTC
CDR3: CASSFSAGPGYEQYF
size: NA
J: TRBJ2-7
D: NA
V: TRBV11-2

DNA: TGTGCCAGCAGCGTGGGGACAGCAACTAATGAAAAACTGTTTTTT
CDR3: CASSVGTATNEKLFF
size: NA
J: TRBJ1-4
D: TRBD1
V: TRBV9

DNA: TGCGCCAGCAGGCCCGGGCAAGAGACCCAGTACTTC
CDR3: CASRPGQETQYF
size: NA
J: TRBJ2-5
D: NA
V: TRBV5-1

DNA: TGTGCCAGCAGCTCCGAATTGCAGGGGACTGGGGCCAACGTCCTGACTTTC
CDR3: CASSSELQGTGANVLTF
size: NA
J: TRBJ2-6
D: NA
V: TRBV11-2

DNA: TGTGCCAGCAGCGTAGCAGGGTTTGGAAACACTGAAGCTTTCTTT
CDR3: CASSVAGFGNTEAFF
size: NA
J: TRBJ1-1
D: NA
V: TRBV9

DNA: TGCGCCAGCATAGCGGAGGGCTCCTACAATGAGCAGTTCTTC
CDR3: CASIAEGSYNEQFF
size: NA
J: TRBJ2-1
D: NA
V: TRBV5-1